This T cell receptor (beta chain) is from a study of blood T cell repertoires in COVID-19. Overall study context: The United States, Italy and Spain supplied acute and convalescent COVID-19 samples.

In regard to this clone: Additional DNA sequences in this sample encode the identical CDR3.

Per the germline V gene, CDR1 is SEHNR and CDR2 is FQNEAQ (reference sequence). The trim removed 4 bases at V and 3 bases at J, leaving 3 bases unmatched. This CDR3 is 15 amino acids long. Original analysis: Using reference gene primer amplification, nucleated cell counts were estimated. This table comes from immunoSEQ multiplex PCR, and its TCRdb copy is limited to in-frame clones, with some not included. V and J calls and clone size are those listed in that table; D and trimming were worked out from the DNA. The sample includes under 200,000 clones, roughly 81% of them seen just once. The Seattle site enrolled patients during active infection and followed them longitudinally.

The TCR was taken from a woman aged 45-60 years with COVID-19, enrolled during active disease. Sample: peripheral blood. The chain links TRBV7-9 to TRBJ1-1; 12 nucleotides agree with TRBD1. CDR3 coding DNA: TGTGCCAGCAGCTGGGGGACAGGGGGCGACACTGAAGCTTTCTTT. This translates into CASSWGTGGDTEAFF.